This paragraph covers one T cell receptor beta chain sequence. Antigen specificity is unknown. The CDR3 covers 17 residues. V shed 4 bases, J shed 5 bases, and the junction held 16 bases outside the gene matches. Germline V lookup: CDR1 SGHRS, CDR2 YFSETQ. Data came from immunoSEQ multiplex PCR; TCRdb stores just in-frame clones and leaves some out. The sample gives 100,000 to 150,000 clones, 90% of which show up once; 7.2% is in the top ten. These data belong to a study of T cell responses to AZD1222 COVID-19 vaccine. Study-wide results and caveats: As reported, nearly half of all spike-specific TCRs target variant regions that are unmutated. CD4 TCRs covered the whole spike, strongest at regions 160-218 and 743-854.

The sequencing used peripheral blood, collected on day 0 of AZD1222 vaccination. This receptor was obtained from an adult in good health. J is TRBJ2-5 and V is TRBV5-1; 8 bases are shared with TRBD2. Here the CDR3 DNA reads TGCGCCAGCAGCGTCCTGGGGAGCGGGAGCGGAGGGGAGACCCAGTACTTC. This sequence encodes CASSVLGSGSGGETQYF.